This T cell receptor beta chain comes out of a study of T cells in Graves' hyperthyroidism and ophthalmopathy. CDR3 length: 15 residues. The V gene's germline CDR1 is LGHDT and CDR2 YNNKEL (reference sequence). Trimming took off 0 bases at V and 4 bases at J, with 9 bases between the two ends. Amplification yielded TCR beta CDR3 regions, with RNA transcripts as the source. Carried out on the TCR CDR3, a first-round RT-PCR used the HTBI primer set. MiXCR was run by TCRdb on the multiplex PCR reads, yielding one entry per CDR3 protein. The data show over 450,000 distinct CDR3 sequences, around an eighth seen once.

The specimen was blood. The TCR was taken from a woman in her late teens or twenties with Graves' hyperthyroidism. This sequence joins TRBV3-1 and TRBJ2-2; no reliable D call. CDR3 nucleotide sequence: TGTGCCAGCAGCCAAGATTTGGCGCTCACCGGGGAGCTGTTTTTT. Translated: CASSQDLALTGELFF.